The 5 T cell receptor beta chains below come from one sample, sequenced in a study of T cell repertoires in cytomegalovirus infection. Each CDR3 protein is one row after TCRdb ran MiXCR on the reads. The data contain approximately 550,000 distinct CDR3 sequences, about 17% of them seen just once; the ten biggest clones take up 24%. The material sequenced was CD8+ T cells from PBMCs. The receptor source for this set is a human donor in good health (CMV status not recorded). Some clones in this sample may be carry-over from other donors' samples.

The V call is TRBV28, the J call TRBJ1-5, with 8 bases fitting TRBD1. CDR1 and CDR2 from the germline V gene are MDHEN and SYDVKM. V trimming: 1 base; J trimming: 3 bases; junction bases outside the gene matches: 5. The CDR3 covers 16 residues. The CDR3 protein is CASSLYGQGFNQPQHF. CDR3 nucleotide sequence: TGTGCCAGCAGTTTATATGGACAGGGCTTCAATCAGCCCCAGCATTTT.

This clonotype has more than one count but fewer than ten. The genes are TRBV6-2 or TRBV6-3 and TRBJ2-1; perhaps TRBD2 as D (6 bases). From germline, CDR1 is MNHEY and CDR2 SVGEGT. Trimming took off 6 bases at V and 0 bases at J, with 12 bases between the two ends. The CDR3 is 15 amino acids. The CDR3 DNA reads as TGTGCCAGCAGGAAACTAGCCCTCTCCTACAATGAGCAGTTCTTC. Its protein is CASRKLALSYNEQFF.

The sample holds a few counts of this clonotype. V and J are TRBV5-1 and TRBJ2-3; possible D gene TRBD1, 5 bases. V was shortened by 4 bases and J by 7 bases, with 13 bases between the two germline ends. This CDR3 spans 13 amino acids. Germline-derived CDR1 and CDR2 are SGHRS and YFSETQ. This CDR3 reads CASSPGKTNTQYF. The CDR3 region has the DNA TGCGCCAGCAGCCCAGGGAAAACGAATACGCAGTATTTT.

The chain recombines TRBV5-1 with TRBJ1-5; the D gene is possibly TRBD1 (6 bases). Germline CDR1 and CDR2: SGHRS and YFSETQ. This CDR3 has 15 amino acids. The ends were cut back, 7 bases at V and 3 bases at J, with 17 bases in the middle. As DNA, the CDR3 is TGCGCCAGCGACCTAACGGACAGTTCCAATCAGCCCCAGCATTTT. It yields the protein CASDLTDSSNQPQHF.

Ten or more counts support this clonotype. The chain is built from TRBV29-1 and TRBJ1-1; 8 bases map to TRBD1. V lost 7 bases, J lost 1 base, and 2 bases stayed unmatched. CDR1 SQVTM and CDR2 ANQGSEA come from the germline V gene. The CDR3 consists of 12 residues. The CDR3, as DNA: TGCAGCGGCCAGGGGGCGAACACTGAAGCTTTCTTT. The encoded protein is CSGQGANTEAFF. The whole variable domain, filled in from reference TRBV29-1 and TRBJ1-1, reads SAVISQKPSRDICQRGTSLTIQCQVDSQVTMMFWYRQQPGQSLTLIATANQGSEATYESGFVIDKFPISRPNLTFSTLTVSNMSPEDSSIYLCSGQGANTEAFFGQGTRLTVV.